This entry is about one TCR beta chain. Mismatch with germline at one junction end may stem from a read error. The CDR3 loop spans 15 amino acids. Per the germline V gene, CDR1 is SGHTA and CDR2 is FQGNSA. These data are taken from a study of blood T cells in healthy people across ages. Combining a sample-barcoded 5' primer with a J-beta primer mix, a second PCR ran for 7 to 11 cycles. MiXCR, applied by TCRdb to the 5' RACE reads, yields one record per CDR3 protein. The sample includes around 800,000 distinct CDR3 sequences, around 62% seen only once; the top ten take around a quarter. A minimum of 7 million PBMCs was isolated per sample.

The receptor comes from a man under 40 in good health. The rearrangement joins TRBV7-2 to TRBJ2-7; 13 nucleotides agree with TRBD2. The specimen was blood. CDR3 protein: CAGRFTSGGDGEQYF. The CDR3 coding sequence is TGTGCCGGCAGATTTACTAGCGGGGGGGACGGTGAGCAGTACTTC. The entire variable domain, with the rest obtained from reference TRBV7-2 and TRBJ2-7, is as follows: GAGVSQSPSNKVTEKGKDVELRCDPISGHTALYWYRQSLGQGLEFLIYFQGNSAPDKSGLPSDRFSAERTGGSVSTLTIQRTQQEDSAVYLCAGRFTSGGDGEQYFGPGTRLTVT.